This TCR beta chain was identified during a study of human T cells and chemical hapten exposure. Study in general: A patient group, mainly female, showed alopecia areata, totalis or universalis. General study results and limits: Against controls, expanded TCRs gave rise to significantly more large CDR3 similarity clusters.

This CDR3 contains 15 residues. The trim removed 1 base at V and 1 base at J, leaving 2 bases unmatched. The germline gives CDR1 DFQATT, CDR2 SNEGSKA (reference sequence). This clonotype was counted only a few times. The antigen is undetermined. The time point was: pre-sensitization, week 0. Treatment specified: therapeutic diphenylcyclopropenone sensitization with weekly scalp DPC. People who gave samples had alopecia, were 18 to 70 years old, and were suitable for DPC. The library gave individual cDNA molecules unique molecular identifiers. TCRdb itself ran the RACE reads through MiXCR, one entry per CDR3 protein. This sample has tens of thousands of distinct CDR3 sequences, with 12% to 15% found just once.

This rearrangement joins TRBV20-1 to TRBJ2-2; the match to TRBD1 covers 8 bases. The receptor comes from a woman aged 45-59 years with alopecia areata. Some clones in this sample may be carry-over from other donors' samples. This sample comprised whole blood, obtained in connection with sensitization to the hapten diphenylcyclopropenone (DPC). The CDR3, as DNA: TGCAGTGCTAGAGGGGGGACAGGGAACACCGGGGAGCTGTTTTTT. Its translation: CSARGGTGNTGELFF.